This T cell receptor beta chain was recovered during a study of graft-versus-host responses after intestinal transplantation. For the study at large: Multivisceral, liver-intestinal, or isolated intestinal transplants were given to recipients. Induction with anti-thymocyte globulin, then tacrolimus and steroids for roughly three years, was given to all recipients. General observations from the study: An association linked early post-transplant HvG declines with peak circulating GvH clone levels. The marrow of recipients harbored GvH clones, and ileum or blood showed some of them first.

A word on this clone: Antigen: not known.

The table came from immunoSEQ multiplex PCR; TCRdb's copy has only in-frame clones and leaves some out. The sample records fewer than 75,000 clones, around 90% being singletons. The CDR3 is made up of 16 amino acids. Germline lookup yields CDR1 MNHNS and CDR2 SASEGT. Unmatched junction bases numbered 11, after V lost 6 bases and J lost 3 bases. The specimen was PBMCs, collected 26 days after transplant. The rearrangement uses TRBV6-1 and TRBJ2-5; TRBD2 matches at 9 bases. The sequence derives from a human patient who received an intestinal transplant, so some T cells may come from the graft donor. The CDR3 reads CASSESHSGGKETQYF. The DNA of the CDR3 is TGTGCCAGCAGCGAATCCCATAGCGGGGGTAAAGAGACCCAGTACTTC.